The TCR beta chain described here comes from a study of blood T cell repertoires in COVID-19. Study processing details: Reference gene primer amplification gave estimated nucleated cell counts. Profiled with immunoSEQ multiplex PCR; TCRdb holds only in-frame clones, not every one. The D gene and trimming were derived from the DNA, and the V and J assignments and clone size from that table. The data show 350,000 to 400,000 clones, with 75% to 90% seen just once and roughly 0.99% held by the top ten. Looked up from germline, CDR1 is LNHDA and CDR2 is SQIVND (reference sequence). The CDR3 covers 14 residues. V shed 3 bases, J shed 4 bases, and the junction held 2 bases outside the gene matches. Individuals drawn from around 25 US areas were about 18 to 95 years old.

The material sequenced was PBMCs or T cells enriched from blood (not recorded which). This chain links TRBV19 with TRBJ2-1; TRBD2 aligns across 8 bases. The receptor comes from a man between 18 and 35 years old who had recovered from COVID-19. The CDR3 sequence is CASSIGGGYNEQFF. The CDR3 nucleotides read TGTGCCAGTAGTATCGGCGGGGGGTACAATGAGCAGTTCTTC.